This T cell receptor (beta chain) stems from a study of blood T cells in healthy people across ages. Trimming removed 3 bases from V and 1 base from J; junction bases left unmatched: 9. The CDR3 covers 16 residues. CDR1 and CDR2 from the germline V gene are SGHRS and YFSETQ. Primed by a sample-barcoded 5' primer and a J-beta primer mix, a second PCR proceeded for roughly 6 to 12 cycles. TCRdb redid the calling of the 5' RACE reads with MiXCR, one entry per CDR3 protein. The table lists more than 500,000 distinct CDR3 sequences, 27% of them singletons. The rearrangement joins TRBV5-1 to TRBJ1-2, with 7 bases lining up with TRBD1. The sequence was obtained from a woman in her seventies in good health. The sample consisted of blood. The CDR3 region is CASSSQGGFINYGYTF. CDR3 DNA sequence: TGCGCCAGCAGCTCCCAGGGGGGTTTTATTAACTATGGCTACACCTTC.